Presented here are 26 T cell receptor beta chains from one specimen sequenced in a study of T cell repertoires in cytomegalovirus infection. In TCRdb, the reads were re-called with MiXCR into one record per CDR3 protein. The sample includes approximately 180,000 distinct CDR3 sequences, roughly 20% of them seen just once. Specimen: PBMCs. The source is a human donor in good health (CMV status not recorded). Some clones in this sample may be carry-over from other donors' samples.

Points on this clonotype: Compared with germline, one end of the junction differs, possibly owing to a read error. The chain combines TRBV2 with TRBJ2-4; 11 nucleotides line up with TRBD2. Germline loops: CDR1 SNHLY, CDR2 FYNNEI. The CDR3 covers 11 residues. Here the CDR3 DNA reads TGTGCCAGCAGCGTAGCGGGAGGGGGGAGATTC. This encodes CASSVAGGGRF.

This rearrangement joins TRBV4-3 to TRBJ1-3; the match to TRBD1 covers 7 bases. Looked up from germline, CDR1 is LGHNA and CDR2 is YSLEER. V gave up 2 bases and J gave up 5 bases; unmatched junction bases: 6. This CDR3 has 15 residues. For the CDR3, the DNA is TGCGCCAGCAGCCAATCGACAGGGAATAGAAACACCATATATTTT. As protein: CASSQSTGNRNTIYF.

The CDR3 DNA follows: TGTGCCAGCTCACCACAGGGGCTCTATAATTCACCCCTCCACTTT. Translating it yields CASSPQGLYNSPLHF. The gene calls are TRBV18 and TRBJ1-6, with a possible D match to TRBD1 (5 bases). V dropped 1 base and J dropped 3 bases, with 7 bases sitting between them. Germline CDR1 KGHSH, CDR2 LQKENI. The CDR3 length is 15 residues.

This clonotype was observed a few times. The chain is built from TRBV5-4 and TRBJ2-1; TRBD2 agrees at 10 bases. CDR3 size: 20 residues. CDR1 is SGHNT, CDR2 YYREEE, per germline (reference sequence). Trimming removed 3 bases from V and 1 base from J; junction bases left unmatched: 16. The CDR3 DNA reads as TGTGCCAGCAGCTCAACAGGGCTGCCGCGGACTAGCGGATCCTACAATGAGCAGTTCTTC. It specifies CASSSTGLPRTSGSYNEQFF. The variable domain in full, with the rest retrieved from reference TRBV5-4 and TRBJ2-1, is ETGVTQSPTHLIKTRGQQVTLRCSSQSGHNTVSWYQQALGQGPQFIFQYYREEENGRGNFPPRFSGLQFPNYSSELNVNALELDDSALYLCASSSTGLPRTSGSYNEQFFGPGTRLTVL.

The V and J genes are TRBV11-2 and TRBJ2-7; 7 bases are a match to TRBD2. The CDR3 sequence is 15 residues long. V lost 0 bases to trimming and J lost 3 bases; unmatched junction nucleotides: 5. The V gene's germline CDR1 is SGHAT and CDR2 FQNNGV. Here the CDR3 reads CASSLEYGDYYEQYF. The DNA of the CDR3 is TGTGCCAGCAGCTTAGAGTACGGGGACTACTACGAGCAGTACTTC.

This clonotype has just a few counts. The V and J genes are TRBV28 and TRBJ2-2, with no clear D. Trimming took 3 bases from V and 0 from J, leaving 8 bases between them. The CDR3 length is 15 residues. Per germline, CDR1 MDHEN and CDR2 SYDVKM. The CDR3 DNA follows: TGTGCCAGCAGTTTGTTCAAAACGAACACCGGGGAGCTGTTTTTT. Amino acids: CASSLFKTNTGELFF.

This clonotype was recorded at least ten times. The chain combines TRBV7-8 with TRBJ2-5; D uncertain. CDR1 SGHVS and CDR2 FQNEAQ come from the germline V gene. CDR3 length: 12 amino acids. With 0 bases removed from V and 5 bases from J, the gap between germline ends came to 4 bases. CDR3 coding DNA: TGTGCCAGCAGCTTAGCTAAGGAGACCCAGTACTTC. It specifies CASSLAKETQYF.

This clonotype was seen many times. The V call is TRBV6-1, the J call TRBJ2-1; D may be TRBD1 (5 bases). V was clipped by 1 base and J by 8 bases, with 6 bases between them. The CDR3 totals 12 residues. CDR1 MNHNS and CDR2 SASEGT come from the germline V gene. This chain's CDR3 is CASSEEGYEQFF. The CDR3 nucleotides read TGTGCCAGCAGTGAAGAGGGGTATGAGCAGTTCTTC.

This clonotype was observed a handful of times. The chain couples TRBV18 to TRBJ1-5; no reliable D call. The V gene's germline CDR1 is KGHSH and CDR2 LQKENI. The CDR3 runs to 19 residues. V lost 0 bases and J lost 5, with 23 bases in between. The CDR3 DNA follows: TGTGCCAGCTCACCACCGCCGGGAACCCCCGCCCGGGGATATCAGCCCCAGCATTTT. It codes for CASSPPPGTPARGYQPQHF.

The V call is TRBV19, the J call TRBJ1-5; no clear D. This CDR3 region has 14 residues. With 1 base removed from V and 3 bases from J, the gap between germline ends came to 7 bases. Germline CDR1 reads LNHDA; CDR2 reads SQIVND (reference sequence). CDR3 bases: TGTGCCAGTAGTATAGGTGGGCTCAATCAGCCCCAGCATTTT. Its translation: CASSIGGLNQPQHF.

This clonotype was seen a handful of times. CDR3 DNA sequence: TGCAGTGCCTACGGGACAGGGATTCGGAATGAAAAACTGTTTTTT. It translates to CSAYGTGIRNEKLFF. The gene calls are TRBV20-1 and TRBJ1-4; 9 bases map to TRBD1. Germline values: CDR1 DFQATT, CDR2 SNEGSKA (reference sequence). The V and J ends lost 6 bases and 5 bases, in that order; junction bases with no gene match: 10. This CDR3 is 15 amino acids long.

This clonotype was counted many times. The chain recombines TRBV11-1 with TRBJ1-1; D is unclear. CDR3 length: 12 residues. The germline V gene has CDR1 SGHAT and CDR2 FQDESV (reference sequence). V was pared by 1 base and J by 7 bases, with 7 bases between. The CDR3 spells CASSLDSNEAFF. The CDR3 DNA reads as TGTGCCAGCAGCTTAGACTCCAATGAAGCTTTCTTT.

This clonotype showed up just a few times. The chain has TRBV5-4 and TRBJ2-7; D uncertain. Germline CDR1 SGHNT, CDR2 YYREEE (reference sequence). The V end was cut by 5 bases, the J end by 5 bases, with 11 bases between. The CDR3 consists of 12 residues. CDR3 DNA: TGTGCCAGCAGAAAAGCGAACGACGAGCAGTACTTC. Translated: CASRKANDEQYF.

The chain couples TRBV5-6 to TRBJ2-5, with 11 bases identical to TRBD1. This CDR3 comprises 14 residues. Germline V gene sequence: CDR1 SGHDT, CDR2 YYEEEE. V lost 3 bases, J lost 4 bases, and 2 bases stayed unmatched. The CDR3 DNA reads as TGTGCCAGCAGCTCCGGACAGGGGGCAGAGACCCAGTACTTC. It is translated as CASSSGQGAETQYF.

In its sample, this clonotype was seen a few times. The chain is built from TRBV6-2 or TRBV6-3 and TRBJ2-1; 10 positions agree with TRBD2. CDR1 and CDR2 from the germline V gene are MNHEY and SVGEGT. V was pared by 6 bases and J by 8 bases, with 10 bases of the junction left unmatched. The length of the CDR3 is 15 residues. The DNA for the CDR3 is TGTGCCAGCAGCCCCGGACTAGCGGCTCATGATGAGCAGTTCTTC. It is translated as CASSPGLAAHDEQFF.

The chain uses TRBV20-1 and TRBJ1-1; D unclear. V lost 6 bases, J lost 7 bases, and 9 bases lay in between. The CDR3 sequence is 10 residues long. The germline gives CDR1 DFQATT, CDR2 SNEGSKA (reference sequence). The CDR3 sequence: CSAPRREAFF. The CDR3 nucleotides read TGCAGTGCCCCCAGGCGTGAAGCTTTCTTT.

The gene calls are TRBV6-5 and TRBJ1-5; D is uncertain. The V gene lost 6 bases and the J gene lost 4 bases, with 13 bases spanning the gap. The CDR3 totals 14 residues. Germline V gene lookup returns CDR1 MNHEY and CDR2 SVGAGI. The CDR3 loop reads CASSPPGLNQPQHF. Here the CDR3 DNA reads TGTGCCAGCAGCCCTCCGGGCCTAAATCAGCCCCAGCATTTT.

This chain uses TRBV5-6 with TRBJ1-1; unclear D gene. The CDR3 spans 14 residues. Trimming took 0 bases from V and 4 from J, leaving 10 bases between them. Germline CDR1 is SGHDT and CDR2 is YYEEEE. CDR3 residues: CASSLGARATEAFF. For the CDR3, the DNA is TGTGCCAGCAGCTTGGGGGCTCGGGCCACTGAAGCTTTCTTT.

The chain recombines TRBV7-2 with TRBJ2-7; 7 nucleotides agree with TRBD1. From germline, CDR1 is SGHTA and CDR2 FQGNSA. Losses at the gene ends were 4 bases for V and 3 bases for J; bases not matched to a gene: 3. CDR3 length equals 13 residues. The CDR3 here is CASSWDSFYEQYF. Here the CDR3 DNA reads TGTGCCAGCAGCTGGGACAGCTTCTACGAGCAGTACTTC.

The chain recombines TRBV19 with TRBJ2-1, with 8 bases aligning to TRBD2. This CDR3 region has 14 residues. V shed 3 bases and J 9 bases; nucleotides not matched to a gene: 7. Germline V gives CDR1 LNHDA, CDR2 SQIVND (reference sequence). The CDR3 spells CASSIGGRFSEQFF. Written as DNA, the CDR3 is TGTGCCAGTAGTATCGGCGGGAGGTTCAGTGAGCAGTTCTTC.

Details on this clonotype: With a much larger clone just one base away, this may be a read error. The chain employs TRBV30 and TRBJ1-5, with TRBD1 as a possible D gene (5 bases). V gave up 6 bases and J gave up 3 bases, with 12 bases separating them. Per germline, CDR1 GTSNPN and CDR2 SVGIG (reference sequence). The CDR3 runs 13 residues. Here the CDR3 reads CACTTDPNQPQHF. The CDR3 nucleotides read TGTGCCTGCACGACAGACCCCAATCAGCCCCAGCATTTT.

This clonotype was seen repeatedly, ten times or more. CDR3 in amino acids: CASSLLKGRDIQNIQYF. The CDR3 nucleotides read TGTGCCAGCAGTCTCCTCAAGGGCAGGGATATACAAAACATTCAGTACTTC. This chain joins TRBV7-2 and TRBJ2-4; possible D gene TRBD1, 5 bases. The germline V gene encodes CDR1 SGHTA and CDR2 FQGNSA. The CDR3 sequence is 17 residues long. The V end lost 6 bases, the J end lost 5 bases, and 23 bases lay between the germline ends.

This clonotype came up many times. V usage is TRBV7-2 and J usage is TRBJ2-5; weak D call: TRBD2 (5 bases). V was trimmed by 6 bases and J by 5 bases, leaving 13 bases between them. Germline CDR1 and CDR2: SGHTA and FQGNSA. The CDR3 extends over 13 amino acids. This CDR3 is CASRVRGQETQYF. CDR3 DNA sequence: TGTGCCAGCAGGGTCCGCGGGCAGGAGACCCAGTACTTC.

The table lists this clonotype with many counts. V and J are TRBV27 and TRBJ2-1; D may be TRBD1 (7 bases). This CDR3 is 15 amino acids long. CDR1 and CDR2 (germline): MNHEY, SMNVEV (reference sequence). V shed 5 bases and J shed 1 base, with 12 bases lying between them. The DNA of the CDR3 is TGTGCCAGCAGTGCGACAGGGAGGTCCTACAATGAGCAGTTCTTC. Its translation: CASSATGRSYNEQFF.

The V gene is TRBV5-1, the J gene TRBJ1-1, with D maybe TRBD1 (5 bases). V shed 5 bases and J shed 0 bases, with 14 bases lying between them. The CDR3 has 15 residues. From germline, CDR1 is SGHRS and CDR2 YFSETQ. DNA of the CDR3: TGCGCCAGCAGGGACGGAAGGACACTGAACACTGAAGCTTTCTTT. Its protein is CASRDGRTLNTEAFF.

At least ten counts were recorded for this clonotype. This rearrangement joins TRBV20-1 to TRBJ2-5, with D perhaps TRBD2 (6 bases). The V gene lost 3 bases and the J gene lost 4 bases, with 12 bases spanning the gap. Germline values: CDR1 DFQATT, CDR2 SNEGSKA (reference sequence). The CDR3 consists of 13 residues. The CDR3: CSASWDSGETQYF. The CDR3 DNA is TGCAGTGCTAGCTGGGACTCCGGAGAGACCCAGTACTTC.